This paragraph covers one T cell receptor (beta chain) sequence. The germline V gene has CDR1 SGHTA and CDR2 FQGNSA. The CDR3 sequence is 12 residues long. With 1 base removed from V and 7 bases from J, the gap between germline ends came to 8 bases. Assay: immunoSEQ multiplex PCR; the TCRdb copy retains only in-frame clones and omits some. The data contain over 100,000 clones, approximately 92% of them singletons. The sample is drawn from a study of T cell responses to AZD1222 COVID-19 vaccine. This sample comprised peripheral blood, obtained on day 0 of AZD1222 vaccination. The clonotype comes from an adult in good health. This chain joins TRBV7-2 and TRBJ2-7; D unclear. The CDR3 bases are TGTGCCAGCAGCTTAGGGGGAATTGAGCAGTACTTC. Its translation: CASSLGGIEQYF.